A single sample is the source of the 6 T cell receptor beta chains below, sequenced in a study of blood T cell repertoires in COVID-19. The assay was immunoSEQ multiplex PCR, and TCRdb's table has in-frame clones only and misses some. The repertoire holds about 130,000 clones, with approximately 85% as singletons. The sample taken for sequencing was peripheral blood. All receptors derive from a woman older than 75 with COVID-19, enrolled during active disease.

The chain is built from TRBV19 and TRBJ1-4; tentative D call: TRBD1 (6 bases). The CDR3 spans 14 residues. V gave up 6 bases and J gave up 5 bases, with 13 bases separating them. Germline V gene lookup returns CDR1 LNHDA and CDR2 SQIVND (reference sequence). As DNA, the CDR3 is TGTGCCAGTAGATACAGGGAACAAAATGAAAAACTGTTTTTT. This sequence encodes CASRYREQNEKLFF.

This clone came up a few times. The chain is built from TRBV10-1 and TRBJ1-3, with a possible D match to TRBD1 (5 bases). This CDR3 contains 15 residues. Trimming took 4 bases from V and 0 from J, leaving 10 bases between them. CDR1 WNHNN and CDR2 SYGVQD come from the germline V gene (reference sequence). As DNA, the CDR3 is TGCGCCAGCAGTGCGCGACAGTCCTCTGGAAACACCATATATTTT. Residues: CASSARQSSGNTIYF.

The gene calls are TRBV6-5 and TRBJ1-5, with a tentative D call TRBD1 (5 bases). CDR1 is MNHEY and CDR2 is SVGAGI in the germline V gene. The germline V and J ends were trimmed by 5 bases and 6 bases, with 14 bases remaining between them. The CDR3 has 14 residues. As DNA, the CDR3 is TGTGCCAGCAGTACTGTCAACCAGGGTCAGCCCCAGCATTTT. This sequence encodes CASSTVNQGQPQHF.

The chain combines TRBV5-1 with TRBJ1-4; tentative D call: TRBD1 (6 bases). V shed 4 bases and J shed 8 bases, with 18 bases lying between them. The CDR3 is made up of 15 amino acids. Germline CDR1 and CDR2: SGHRS and YFSETQ. CDR3 in DNA: TGCGCCAGCAGCCGCCAATCAGGGACAAACGAAAAACTGTTTTTT. Amino acids: CASSRQSGTNEKLFF.

The chain recombines TRBV6-2 or TRBV6-3 with TRBJ2-2, with 15 bases fitting TRBD2. Germline values: CDR1 MNHEY, CDR2 SVGEGT. The CDR3 is 20 residues long. V was clipped by 0 bases and J by 1 base; unmatched bases: 6. The CDR3 loop is CASSYSGTSGRPRNTGELFF. As DNA, the CDR3 is TGTGCCAGCAGTTACTCCGGGACTAGCGGGAGGCCACGGAACACCGGGGAGCTGTTTTTT.

The chain has TRBV10-1 and TRBJ2-7, with D possibly TRBD2 on 6 matching bases. The CDR3 runs to 12 residues. Trimming cost V 8 bases and J 4 bases, with 12 bases left between them. The germline V gene encodes CDR1 WNHNN and CDR2 SYGVQD (reference sequence). The CDR3 protein is CASAALAYEQYF. CDR3 nucleotides: TGCGCCAGCGCGGCGCTAGCGTACGAGCAGTACTTC.